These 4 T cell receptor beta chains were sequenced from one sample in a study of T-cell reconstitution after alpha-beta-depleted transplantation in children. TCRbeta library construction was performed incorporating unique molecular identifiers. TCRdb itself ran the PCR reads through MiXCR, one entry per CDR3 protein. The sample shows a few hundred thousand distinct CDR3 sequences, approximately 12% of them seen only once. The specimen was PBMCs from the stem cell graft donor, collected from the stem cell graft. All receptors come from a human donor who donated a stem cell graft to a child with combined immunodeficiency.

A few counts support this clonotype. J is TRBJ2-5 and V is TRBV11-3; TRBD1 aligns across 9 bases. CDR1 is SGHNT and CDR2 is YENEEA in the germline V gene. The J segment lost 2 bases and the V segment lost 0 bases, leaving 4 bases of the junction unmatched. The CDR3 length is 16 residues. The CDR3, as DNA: TGTGCCAGCAGCTTAGAGGGACAGGGAGGACAAGAGACCCAGTACTTC. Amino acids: CASSLEGQGGQETQYF.

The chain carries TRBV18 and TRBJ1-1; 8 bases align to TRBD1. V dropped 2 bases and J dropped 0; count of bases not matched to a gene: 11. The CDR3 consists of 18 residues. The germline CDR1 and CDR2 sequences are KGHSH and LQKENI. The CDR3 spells CASSPNFGQGLMNTEAFF. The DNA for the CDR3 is TGTGCCAGCTCACCAAATTTTGGACAGGGACTAATGAACACTGAAGCTTTCTTT.

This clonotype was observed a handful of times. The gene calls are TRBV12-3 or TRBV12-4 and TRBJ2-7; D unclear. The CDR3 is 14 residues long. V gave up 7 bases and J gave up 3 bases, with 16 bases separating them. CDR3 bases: TGTGCCAGCACCACCCTCGAGCTGGGCTACGAGCAGTACTTC. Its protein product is CASTTLELGYEQYF.

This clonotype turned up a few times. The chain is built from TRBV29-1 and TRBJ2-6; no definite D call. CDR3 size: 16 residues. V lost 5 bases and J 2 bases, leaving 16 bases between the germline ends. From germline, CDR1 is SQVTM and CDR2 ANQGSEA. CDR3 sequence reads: CSVWASAHPGANVLTF. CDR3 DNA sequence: TGCAGCGTTTGGGCTTCCGCTCACCCTGGGGCCAACGTCCTGACTTTC.